The T cell receptor (beta chain) described here comes from a study of blood T cell repertoires in COVID-19. Looking at the study overall: Whether acute or convalescent, the COVID-19 samples came from the United States, Italy and Spain.

Germline loops: CDR1 KGHDR, CDR2 SFDVKD. V lost 5 bases, J lost 4 bases, and 17 bases lay in between. This CDR3 has 16 amino acids. Original processing methods: Researchers report that nucleated cell counts were estimated from reference gene primer amplification. Assay: immunoSEQ multiplex PCR; the TCRdb copy retains only in-frame clones and omits some. Clone size and V and J calls were adopted from that table, with D and trimming inferred from the DNA. The sample contains about 88,000 clones, 90% to 95% of which appear only once. The chain links TRBV24-1 to TRBJ1-5; perhaps TRBD1 as D (6 bases). The sequence came from a man between 60 and 75 years old with acute or convalescent COVID-19. The sample taken for sequencing was peripheral blood. CDR3 nucleotide sequence: TGTGCCACCAGTGCCTACAGGGAAGGGGTGAATCAGCCCCAGCATTTT. The encoded protein is CATSAYREGVNQPQHF.